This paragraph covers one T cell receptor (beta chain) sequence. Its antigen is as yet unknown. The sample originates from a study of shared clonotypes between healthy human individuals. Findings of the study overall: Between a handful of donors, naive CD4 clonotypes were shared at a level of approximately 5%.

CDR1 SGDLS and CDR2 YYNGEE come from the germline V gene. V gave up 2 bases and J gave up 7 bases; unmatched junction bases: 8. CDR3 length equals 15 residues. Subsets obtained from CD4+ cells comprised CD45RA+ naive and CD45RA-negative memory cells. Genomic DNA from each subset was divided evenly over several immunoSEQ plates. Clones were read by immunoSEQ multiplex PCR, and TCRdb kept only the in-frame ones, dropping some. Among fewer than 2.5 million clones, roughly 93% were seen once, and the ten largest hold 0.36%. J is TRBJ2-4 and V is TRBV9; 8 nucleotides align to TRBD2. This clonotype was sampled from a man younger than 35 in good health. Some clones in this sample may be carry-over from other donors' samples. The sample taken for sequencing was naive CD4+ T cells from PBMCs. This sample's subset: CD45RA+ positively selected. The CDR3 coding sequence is TGTGCCAGCAGCGTTCGGGGACTAGATGGGAACATTCAGTACTTC. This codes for CASSVRGLDGNIQYF. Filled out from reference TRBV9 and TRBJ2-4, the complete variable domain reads DSGVTQTPKHLITATGQRVTLRCSPRSGDLSVYWYQQSLDQGLQFLIQYYNGEERAKGNILERFSAQQFPDLHSELNLSSLELGDSALYFCASSVRGLDGNIQYFGAGTRLSVL.